Below, 25 T cell receptor beta chains from the same sample are listed, as sequenced in a study of patients and donors after allogeneic stem cell transplantation. TCRdb fed the RT-PCR reads into MiXCR, producing one record per CDR3 protein. The table records roughly 200,000 distinct CDR3 sequences, around 41% of them present only once. The sample consisted of blood, either unsorted or a sorted T cell fraction (not recorded which). The receptors derive from a human donor who was either an allogeneic HSCT recipient or a stem cell or donor lymphocyte infusion donor (not recorded which). It is not recorded whose cells these are; they may come from a transplant donor.

The table lists this clonotype with many counts. The chain employs TRBV7-8 and TRBJ1-1; the match to TRBD1 covers 7 bases. The CDR3 is 14 residues long. The V gene's germline CDR1 is SGHVS and CDR2 FQNEAQ. V dropped 5 bases and J dropped 4; count of bases not matched to a gene: 7. Written as DNA, the CDR3 is TGTGCCAGCAGCCTAGAGGGGGCAGGCACTGAAGCTTTCTTT. Translation gives CASSLEGAGTEAFF.

The rearrangement links TRBV5-5 to TRBJ2-1, with 8 bases that match TRBD2. This CDR3 contains 13 residues. The germline V gene has CDR1 SGHKS and CDR2 YYEKEE (reference sequence). Trimming cost V 2 bases and J 10 bases; bases outside gene matches: 5. The CDR3 reads CASSFLGGAEQFF. The CDR3 coding sequence is TGTGCCAGCAGCTTTCTCGGGGGGGCCGAGCAGTTCTTC. Full variable domain (missing parts from reference TRBV5-5 and TRBJ2-1): DAGVTQSPTHLIKTRGQQVTLRCSPISGHKSVSWYQQVLGQGPQFIFQYYEKEERGRGNFPDRFSARQFPNYSSELNVNALLLGDSALYLCASSFLGGAEQFFGPGTRLTVL.

V is TRBV5-6 and J is TRBJ1-4; D may be TRBD1 (5 bases). CDR3 length: 15 residues. Germline lookup yields CDR1 SGHDT and CDR2 YYEEEE. The V and J ends lost 3 bases and 5 bases respectively, with 14 bases between them. The CDR3 region has the DNA TGTGCCAGCAGCTCCCTACAGGCCATAAATGAAAAACTGTTTTTT. Amino acid sequence: CASSSLQAINEKLFF. The variable domain in full, completed from reference TRBV5-6 and TRBJ1-4, reads DAGVTQSPTHLIKTRGQQVTLRCSPKSGHDTVSWYQQALGQGPQFIFQYYEEEERQRGNFPDRFSGHQFPNYSSELNVNALLLGDSALYLCASSSLQAINEKLFFGSGTQLSVL.

The rearrangement uses TRBV5-6 and TRBJ2-1; 11 positions match TRBD2. CDR1 and CDR2 (germline): SGHDT, YYEEEE. The V gene end was trimmed by 4 bases and the J gene end by 2 bases; junction bases not matched to a gene: 8. The CDR3 loop spans 17 amino acids. CDR3 in amino acids: CASSPYTSGGTYNEQFF. CDR3 nucleotides: TGTGCCAGCAGCCCCTACACTAGCGGGGGCACCTACAATGAGCAGTTCTTC.

The J gene is TRBJ1-2, the V gene TRBV20-1; D may be TRBD1 (5 bases). Germline assignment: CDR1 DFQATT and CDR2 SNEGSKA (reference sequence). The CDR3 consists of 13 residues. Trimming took 7 bases from V and 4 from J, leaving 16 bases between them. The CDR3 here is CSGVGGDGYGYTF. The CDR3 region has the DNA TGCAGTGGTGTTGGGGGGGACGGCTATGGCTACACCTTC.

The J gene is TRBJ1-2, the V gene TRBV20-1; D perhaps matches TRBD1 (6 bases). The CDR3 sequence is 14 residues long. The V and J ends lost 0 bases and 6 bases respectively, with 14 bases between them. Germline CDR1 and CDR2: DFQATT and SNEGSKA (reference sequence). The CDR3: CSARDRAGQHGYTF. CDR3 nucleotides: TGCAGTGCTAGAGATCGGGCAGGACAGCATGGCTACACCTTC.

The chain has TRBV18 and TRBJ1-1; D is unclear. The germline V gene has CDR1 KGHSH and CDR2 LQKENI. The CDR3 runs to 14 residues. V was clipped by 6 bases and J by 3 bases, with 14 bases between them. The chain's CDR3 is CASSPQGSDTEAFF. In DNA form, the CDR3 reads TGTGCCAGCTCCCCGCAAGGATCGGACACTGAAGCTTTCTTT.

This chain joins TRBV20-1 and TRBJ1-5; TRBD1 might be the D (5 bases). Germline V gives CDR1 DFQATT, CDR2 SNEGSKA (reference sequence). This CDR3 region has 12 residues. V was shortened by 5 bases and J by 2 bases, with 7 bases between the two germline ends. CDR3 nucleotides: TGCAGTGCTGGGGCAGGCAATCAGCCCCAGCATTTT. It codes for CSAGAGNQPQHF.

This clonotype has a handful of counts. This rearrangement joins TRBV3-1 to TRBJ1-1; 10 bases are a match to TRBD1. The CDR3 has 13 residues. The V gene's germline CDR1 is LGHDT and CDR2 YNNKEL (reference sequence). Losses at the gene ends were 4 bases for V and 7 bases for J; bases not matched to a gene: 3. In DNA, the CDR3 is TGTGCCAGCAGCCGGGGACAGGGGATTGAAGCTTTCTTT. Its translation: CASSRGQGIEAFF.

V is TRBV20-1 and J is TRBJ1-2, with TRBD1 as a possible D gene (5 bases). CDR3 length: 15 residues. Germline V gene lookup returns CDR1 DFQATT and CDR2 SNEGSKA (reference sequence). Trimming stripped 2 bases from V and 5 bases from J, with 18 bases between. CDR3 amino acids: CSARSGGQGRYGYTF. For the CDR3, the DNA is TGCAGTGCTAGATCCGGAGGGCAGGGAAGGTATGGCTACACCTTC.

V and J are TRBV28 and TRBJ1-5; D ambiguous. CDR1 and CDR2 from the germline V gene are MDHEN and SYDVKM. Trimming stripped 0 bases from V and 5 bases from J, with 8 bases between. CDR3 length: 14 residues. The CDR3 loop is CASSLWDLDQPQHF. The DNA for the CDR3 is TGTGCCAGCAGTTTATGGGACCTCGATCAGCCCCAGCATTTT.

This clonotype turned up a few times. V is TRBV27 and J is TRBJ2-1, with 9 bases matching TRBD1. From germline, CDR1 is MNHEY and CDR2 SMNVEV (reference sequence). V gave up 6 bases and J gave up 8 bases; unmatched junction bases: 8. This CDR3 is built from 14 residues. CDR3 nucleotides: TGTGCCAGCAGGATTAAACAGGGGGCGCATGAGCAGTTCTTC. Encoded protein: CASRIKQGAHEQFF.

The rearrangement links TRBV6-6 to TRBJ2-7; 10 nucleotides align to TRBD1. The CDR3 length is 14 residues. The J segment lost 6 bases and the V segment lost 6 bases, leaving 8 bases of the junction unmatched. Germline CDR1 MNHNY, CDR2 SVGAGI (reference sequence). The chain's CDR3 is CASSPGTGDSEQYF. DNA for the CDR3: TGTGCCAGCAGCCCCGGGACAGGGGATTCCGAGCAGTACTTC.

The V gene is TRBV12-3 or TRBV12-4, the J gene TRBJ2-4; 7 bases map to TRBD2. The CDR3 loop spans 15 amino acids. V lost 5 bases to trimming and J lost 8 bases; unmatched junction nucleotides: 12. The CDR3 nucleotides read TGTGCCAGCAGTCCCCTGGGCGGGACTAAGGACATTCAGTACTTC. Translating gives CASSPLGGTKDIQYF.

The chain combines TRBV5-1 with TRBJ2-6; D might be TRBD2 (7 bases). V lost 1 base and J 4 bases, leaving 9 bases between the germline ends. This CDR3 contains 15 residues. Germline assignment: CDR1 SGHRS and CDR2 YFSETQ. The CDR3 region is CASSLRGAGANVLTF. The CDR3 nucleotides read TGCGCCAGCAGCTTGCGGGGGGCCGGGGCCAACGTCCTGACTTTC.

The chain carries TRBV12-3 or TRBV12-4 and TRBJ2-5; 8 bases are shared with TRBD2. J lost 7 bases, V lost 5 bases, and 6 bases had no gene match. The CDR3 totals 13 residues. This CDR3 is CASSPLRGGTQYF. The CDR3 DNA sequence: TGTGCCAGCAGTCCCCTACGGGGGGGGACCCAGTACTTC.

This clonotype was detected a few times. This chain joins TRBV20-1 and TRBJ1-2, with 7 bases identical to TRBD1. Germline V lookup: CDR1 DFQATT, CDR2 SNEGSKA (reference sequence). This CDR3 has 15 amino acids. The V and J ends lost 5 bases and 8 bases, in that order; junction bases with no gene match: 17. The CDR3 DNA sequence: TGCAGTGCTTTCCGACAGGGAAATCCCCGGGGAGGCTACACCTTC. Translating it yields CSAFRQGNPRGGYTF.

J is TRBJ1-6 and V is TRBV12-3 or TRBV12-4, with D perhaps TRBD1 (6 bases). This CDR3 spans 13 amino acids. Trimming pared 5 bases from V and 10 bases from J, leaving 12 bases between. CDR3 coding DNA: TGTGCCAGCAGTCAACAGGGCTACTCACCCCTCCACTTT. Amino acid sequence: CASSQQGYSPLHF.

This clonotype appeared a few times. V and J are TRBV5-1 and TRBJ1-6; 7 bases align to TRBD1. Looked up from germline, CDR1 is SGHRS and CDR2 is YFSETQ. Unmatched junction bases numbered 6, after V lost 5 bases and J lost 7 bases. The CDR3 contains 14 residues. Here the CDR3 reads CASRTGTENSPLHF. CDR3 nucleotides: TGCGCCAGCAGGACCGGGACAGAGAATTCACCCCTCCACTTT.

The gene calls are TRBV12-3 or TRBV12-4 and TRBJ2-1; 10 bases map to TRBD1. The V gene end was trimmed by 4 bases and the J gene end by 9 bases; junction bases not matched to a gene: 6. CDR3 length: 14 residues. The CDR3 DNA reads TGTGCCAGCAGTTCCCGACAGGGGGCGAGTGAGCAGTTCTTC. The encoded protein is CASSSRQGASEQFF.

This chain joins TRBV5-1 and TRBJ2-7; D gene uncertain. The CDR3 runs to 13 residues. Trimming stripped 0 bases from V and 2 bases from J, with 6 bases between. CDR1 SGHRS and CDR2 YFSETQ come from the germline V gene. The CDR3 DNA follows: TGCGCCAGCAGCTTGGACGAAACCTACGAGCAGTACTTC. Translated, it gives CASSLDETYEQYF.

This clonotype was seen a handful of times. The chain links TRBV6-1 to TRBJ1-2; the D is unclear. Germline loops: CDR1 MNHNS, CDR2 SASEGT. The CDR3 is 14 amino acids. V was clipped by 2 bases and J by 6 bases, with 13 bases between them. CDR3 amino acids: CASSERIGQDGYTF. CDR3 nucleotide sequence: TGTGCCAGCAGTGAAAGGATAGGGCAGGATGGCTACACCTTC.

DNA of the CDR3: TGTGCCAGCGGGTCCCCTAAAACACACACGGATGAGCAGTTCTTC. It codes for CASGSPKTHTDEQFF. The V and J genes are TRBV12-3 or TRBV12-4 and TRBJ2-1; D uncertain. The germline V and J ends were trimmed by 8 bases and 8 bases, with 22 bases remaining between them. The CDR3 has 15 amino acids.

This clonotype occurred a few times. This chain links TRBV6-1 with TRBJ1-1; D unresolved. In germline, CDR1 is MNHNS, CDR2 SASEGT. CDR3 size: 14 residues. Trimming took off 9 bases at V and 0 bases at J, with 14 bases between the two ends. This CDR3 is CASPETGLNTEAFF. The CDR3 DNA reads TGTGCCAGTCCGGAGACGGGCTTGAACACTGAAGCTTTCTTT.

The gene calls are TRBV7-9 and TRBJ1-6; D unresolved. Per germline, CDR1 SEHNR and CDR2 FQNEAQ (reference sequence). Trimming cost V 2 bases and J 6 bases, with 5 bases left between them. The CDR3 extends over 13 amino acids. The CDR3 nucleotides read TGTGCCAGCAGCTTACTCCTTAATTCACCCCTCCACTTT. Its translation is CASSLLLNSPLHF.